This TCR beta chain comes out of a study of T cells in women clearing cervical HPV infection. TCRdb's table, derived via immunoSEQ multiplex PCR, lists solely in-frame clones and lacks some. The repertoire table contains under 30,000 clones. A remark on this clone: Its antigen is not identified. The read falls 3 residues short of the CDR3 end, and the missing part is taken from the germline J gene.

The CDR3 totals 14 residues. With 7 bases removed from V and 4 bases from J, the gap between germline ends came to 17 bases. Germline CDR1 SGHRS, CDR2 YFSETQ. Points from the study as a whole: Controls had more TRBV6-7 (about 0.15%) than cases (approximately 0.11%).

The J gene is TRBJ1-1, the V gene TRBV5-1, with D maybe TRBD1 (5 bases). Sequenced: blood buffy coat. This receptor was obtained from a woman aged 18 to 75 with a cervical HPV16 infection that either progressed to CIN3+ or cleared (not recorded which). CDR3 loop: CASSSLRGGTEAFF. The CDR3 bases that were read are TGCGCCAGCTCGTCTCTGCGGGGGGGCACTGAA.